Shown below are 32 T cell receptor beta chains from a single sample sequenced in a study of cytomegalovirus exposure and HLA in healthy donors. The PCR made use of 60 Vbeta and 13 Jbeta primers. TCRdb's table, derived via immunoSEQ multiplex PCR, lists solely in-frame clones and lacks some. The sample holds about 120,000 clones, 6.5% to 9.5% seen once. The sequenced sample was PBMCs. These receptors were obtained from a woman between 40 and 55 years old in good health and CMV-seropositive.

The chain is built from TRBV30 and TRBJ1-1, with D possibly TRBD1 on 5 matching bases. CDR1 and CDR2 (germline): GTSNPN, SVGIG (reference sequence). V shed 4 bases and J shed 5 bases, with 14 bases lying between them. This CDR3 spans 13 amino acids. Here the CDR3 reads CAWNGGVGTEAFF. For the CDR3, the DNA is TGTGCCTGGAACGGGGGGGTAGGAACTGAAGCTTTCTTT.

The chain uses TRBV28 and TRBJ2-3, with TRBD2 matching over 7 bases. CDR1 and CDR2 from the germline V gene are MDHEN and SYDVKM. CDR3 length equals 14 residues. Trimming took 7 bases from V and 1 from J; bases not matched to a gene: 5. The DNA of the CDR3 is TGTGCCAGCATGGGGGGGGTGGGCACAGATACGCAGTATTTT. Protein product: CASMGGVGTDTQYF.

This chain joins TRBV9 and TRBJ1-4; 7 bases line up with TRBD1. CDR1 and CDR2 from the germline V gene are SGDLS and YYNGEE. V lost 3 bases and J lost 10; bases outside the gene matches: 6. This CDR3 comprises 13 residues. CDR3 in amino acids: CASSGGQLGKLFF. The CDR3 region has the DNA TGTGCCAGCAGCGGGGGACAGCTGGGAAAACTGTTTTTT.

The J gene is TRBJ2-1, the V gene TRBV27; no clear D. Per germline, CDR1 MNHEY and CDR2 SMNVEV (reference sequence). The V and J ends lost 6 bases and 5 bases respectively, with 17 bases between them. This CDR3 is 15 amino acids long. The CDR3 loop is CASRRYSLVNNEQFF. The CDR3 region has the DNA TGTGCCAGCAGACGATATTCCCTAGTCAACAATGAGCAGTTCTTC.

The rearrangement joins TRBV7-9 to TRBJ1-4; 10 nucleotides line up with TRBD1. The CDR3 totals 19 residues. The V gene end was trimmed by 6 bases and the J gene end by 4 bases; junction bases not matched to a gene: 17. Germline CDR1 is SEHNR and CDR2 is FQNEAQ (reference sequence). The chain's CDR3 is CASRYYRSGTGEVNEKLFF. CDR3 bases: TGTGCCAGCAGATACTACCGTTCCGGGACAGGGGAAGTTAATGAAAAACTGTTTTTT.

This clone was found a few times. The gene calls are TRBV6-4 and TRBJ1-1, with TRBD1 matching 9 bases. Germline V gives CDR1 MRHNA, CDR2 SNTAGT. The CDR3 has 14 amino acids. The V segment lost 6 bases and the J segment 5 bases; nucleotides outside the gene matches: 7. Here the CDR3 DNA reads TGTGCCAGCAGAGTACAGGGGGCGAGGACTGAAGCTTTCTTT. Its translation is CASRVQGARTEAFF.

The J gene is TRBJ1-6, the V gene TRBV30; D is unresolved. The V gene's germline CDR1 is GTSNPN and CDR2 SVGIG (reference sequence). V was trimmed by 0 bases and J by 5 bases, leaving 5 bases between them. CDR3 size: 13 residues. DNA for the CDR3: TGTGCCTGGAGTGTATCGGATAATTCACCCCTCCACTTT. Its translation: CAWSVSDNSPLHF.

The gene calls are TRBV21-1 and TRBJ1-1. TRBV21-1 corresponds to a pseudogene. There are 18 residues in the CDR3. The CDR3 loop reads CASSKALSGRRQNTEAFF. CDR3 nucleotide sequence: TGTGCCAGCAGCAAAGCGCTCTCAGGTCGGAGGCAGAACACTGAAGCTTTCTTT.

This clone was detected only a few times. CDR3 sequence: CATHGGRGTETQYF. DNA of the CDR3: TGTGCCACCCATGGGGGGAGAGGAACAGAGACCCAGTACTTC. The chain is built from TRBV5-4 and TRBJ2-5, with a possible D match to TRBD2 (6 bases). The V gene's germline CDR1 is SGHNT and CDR2 YYREEE (reference sequence). The CDR3 is 14 residues long. The germline V and J ends were trimmed by 9 bases and 4 bases, with 19 bases remaining between them.

CDR3 loop: CASSVVSWETQYF. Here the CDR3 DNA reads TGTGCCAGCAGCGTAGTAAGCTGGGAGACCCAGTACTTC. The V and J genes are TRBV9 and TRBJ2-5, with unresolved D. From germline, CDR1 is SGDLS and CDR2 YYNGEE. The V and J ends lost 0 bases and 5 bases respectively, with 8 bases between them. This CDR3 is 13 amino acids long.

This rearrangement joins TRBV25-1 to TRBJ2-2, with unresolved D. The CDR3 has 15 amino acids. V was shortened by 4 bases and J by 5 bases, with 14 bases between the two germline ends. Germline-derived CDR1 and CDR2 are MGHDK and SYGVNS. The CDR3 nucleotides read TGTGCCAGCAGTGGGTCCTCCCTTAGAACCGGGGAGCTGTTTTTT. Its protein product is CASSGSSLRTGELFF. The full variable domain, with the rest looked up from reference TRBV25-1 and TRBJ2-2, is EADIYQTPRYLVIGTGKKITLECSQTMGHDKMYWYQQDPGMELHLIHYSYGVNSTEKGDLSSESTVSRIRTEHFPLTLESARPSHTSQYLCASSGSSLRTGELFFGEGSRLTVL.

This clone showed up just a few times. This chain's CDR3 is CAWTGAGDGYTF. CDR3 sequence (DNA): TGTGCCTGGACAGGGGCCGGAGATGGCTACACCTTC. The genes are TRBV30 and TRBJ1-2, with a weak D call TRBD1 (6 bases). This CDR3 has 12 amino acids. The germline V gene has CDR1 GTSNPN and CDR2 SVGIG (reference sequence). The V and J ends lost 4 bases and 6 bases respectively, with 12 bases between them.

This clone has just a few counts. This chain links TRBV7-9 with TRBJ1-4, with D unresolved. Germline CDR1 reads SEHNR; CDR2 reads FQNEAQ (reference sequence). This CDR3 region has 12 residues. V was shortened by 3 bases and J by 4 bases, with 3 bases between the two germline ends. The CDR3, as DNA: TGTGCCAGCAGCTTCGGTAATGAAAAACTGTTTTTT. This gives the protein CASSFGNEKLFF.

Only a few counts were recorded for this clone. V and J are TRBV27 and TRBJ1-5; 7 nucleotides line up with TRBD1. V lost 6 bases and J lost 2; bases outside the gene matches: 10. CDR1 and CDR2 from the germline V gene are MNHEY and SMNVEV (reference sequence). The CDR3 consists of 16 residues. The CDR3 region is CASSGLDRVGNQPQHF. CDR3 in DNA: TGTGCCAGCAGCGGGCTAGACAGGGTTGGCAATCAGCCCCAGCATTTT.

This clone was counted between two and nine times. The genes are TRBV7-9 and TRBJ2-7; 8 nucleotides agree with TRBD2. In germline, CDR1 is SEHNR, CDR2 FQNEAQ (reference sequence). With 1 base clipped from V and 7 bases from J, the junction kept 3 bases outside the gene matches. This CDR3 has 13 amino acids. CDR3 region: CASSLVGGGEQYF. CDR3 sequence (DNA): TGTGCCAGCAGCTTAGTTGGCGGGGGGGAGCAGTACTTC.

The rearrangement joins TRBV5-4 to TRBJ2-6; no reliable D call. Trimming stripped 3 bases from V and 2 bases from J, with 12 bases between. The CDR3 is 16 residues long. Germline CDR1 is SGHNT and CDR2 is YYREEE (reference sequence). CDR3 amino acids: CASSWSIAPGANVLTF. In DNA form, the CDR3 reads TGTGCCAGCAGCTGGAGTATAGCCCCTGGGGCCAACGTCCTGACTTTC.

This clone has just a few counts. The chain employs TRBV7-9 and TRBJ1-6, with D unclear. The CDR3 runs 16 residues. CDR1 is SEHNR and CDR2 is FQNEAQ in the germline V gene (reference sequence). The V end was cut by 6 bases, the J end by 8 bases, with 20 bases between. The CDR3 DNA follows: TGTGCCAGCAGGCGTATCAATATCGCTGGTTATTCACCCCTCCACTTT. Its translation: CASRRINIAGYSPLHF.

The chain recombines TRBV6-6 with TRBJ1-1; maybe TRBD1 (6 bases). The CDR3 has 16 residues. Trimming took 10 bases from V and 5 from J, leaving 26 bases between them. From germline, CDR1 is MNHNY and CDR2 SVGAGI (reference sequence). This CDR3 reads CAISPGDASVGTEAFF. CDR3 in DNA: TGTGCCATCAGCCCAGGGGATGCCTCAGTAGGTACTGAAGCTTTCTTT.

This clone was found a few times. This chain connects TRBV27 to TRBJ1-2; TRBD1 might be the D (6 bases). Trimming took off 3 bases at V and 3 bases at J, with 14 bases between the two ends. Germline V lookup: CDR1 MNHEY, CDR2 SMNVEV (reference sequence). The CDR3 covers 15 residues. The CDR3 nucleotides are TGTGCCAGCAGTTTCCGCCAAACAGGGCACTATGGCTACACCTTC. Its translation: CASSFRQTGHYGYTF.

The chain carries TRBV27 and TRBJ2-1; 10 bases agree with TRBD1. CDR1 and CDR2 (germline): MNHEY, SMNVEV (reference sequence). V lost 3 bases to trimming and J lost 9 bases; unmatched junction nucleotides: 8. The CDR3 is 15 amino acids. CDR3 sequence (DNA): TGTGCCAGCAGTTTCCCTGGACAGGGGGTCATTGAGCAGTTCTTC. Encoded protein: CASSFPGQGVIEQFF.

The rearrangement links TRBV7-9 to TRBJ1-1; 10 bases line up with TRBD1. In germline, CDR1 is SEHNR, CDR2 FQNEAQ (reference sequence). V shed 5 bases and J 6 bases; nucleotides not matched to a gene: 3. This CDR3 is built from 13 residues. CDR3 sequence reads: CASSPGTGAEAFF. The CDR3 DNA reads TGTGCCAGCAGCCCGGGGACAGGGGCTGAAGCTTTCTTT.

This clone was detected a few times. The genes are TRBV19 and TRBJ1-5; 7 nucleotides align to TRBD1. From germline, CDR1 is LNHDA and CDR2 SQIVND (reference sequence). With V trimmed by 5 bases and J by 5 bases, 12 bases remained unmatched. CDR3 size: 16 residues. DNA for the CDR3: TGTGCCAGTAGTCCCCAGACAGGGAAAACGGATCAGCCCCAGCATTTT. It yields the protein CASSPQTGKTDQPQHF.

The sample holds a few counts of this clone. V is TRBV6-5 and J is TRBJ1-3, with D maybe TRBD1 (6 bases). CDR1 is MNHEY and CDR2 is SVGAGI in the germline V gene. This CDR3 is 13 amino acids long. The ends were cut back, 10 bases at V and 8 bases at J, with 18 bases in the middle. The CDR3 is CAIGQPRGYTIYF. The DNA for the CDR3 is TGTGCCATTGGACAGCCCCGTGGGTACACCATATATTTT.

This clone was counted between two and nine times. The CDR3 region is CASSPDRDYQPQHF. CDR3 DNA sequence: TGTGCCAGCAGTCCCGACAGGGATTATCAGCCCCAGCATTTT. This rearrangement joins TRBV6-5 to TRBJ1-5; 7 nucleotides align to TRBD1. CDR3 length: 14 residues. Germline V CDR1 and CDR2: MNHEY, SVGAGI. The trim removed 5 bases at V and 5 bases at J, leaving 6 bases unmatched.

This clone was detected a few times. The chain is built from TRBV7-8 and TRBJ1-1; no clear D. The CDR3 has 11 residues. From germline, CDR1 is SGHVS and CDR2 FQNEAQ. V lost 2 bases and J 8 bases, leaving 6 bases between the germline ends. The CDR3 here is CASSLNSEAFF. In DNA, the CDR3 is TGTGCCAGCAGCTTAAACAGCGAAGCTTTCTTT.

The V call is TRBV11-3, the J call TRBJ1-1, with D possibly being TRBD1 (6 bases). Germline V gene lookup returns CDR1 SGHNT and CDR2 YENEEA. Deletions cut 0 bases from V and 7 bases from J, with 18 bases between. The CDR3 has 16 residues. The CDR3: CASSLDPSTGKSEAFF. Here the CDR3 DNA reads TGTGCCAGCAGCTTAGATCCCAGTACAGGGAAGAGTGAAGCTTTCTTT. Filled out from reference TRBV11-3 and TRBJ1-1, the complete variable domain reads EAGVVQSPRYKIIEKKQPVAFWCNPISGHNTLYWYLQNLGQGPELLIRYENEEAVDDSQLPKDRFSAERLKGVDSTLKIQPAELGDSAVYLCASSLDPSTGKSEAFFGQGTRLTVV.

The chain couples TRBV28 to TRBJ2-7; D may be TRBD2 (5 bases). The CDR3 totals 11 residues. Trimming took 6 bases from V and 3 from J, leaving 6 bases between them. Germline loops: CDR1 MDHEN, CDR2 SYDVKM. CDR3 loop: CASRRDYEQYF. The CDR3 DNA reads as TGTGCCAGCAGACGGGACTACGAGCAGTACTTC.

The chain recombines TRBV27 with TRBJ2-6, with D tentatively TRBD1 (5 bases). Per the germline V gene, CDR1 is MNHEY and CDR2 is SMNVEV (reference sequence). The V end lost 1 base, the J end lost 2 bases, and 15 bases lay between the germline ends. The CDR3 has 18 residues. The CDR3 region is CASSLLRGQGAGANVLTF. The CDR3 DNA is TGTGCCAGCAGTTTATTAAGGGGCCAAGGGGCTGGGGCCAACGTCCTGACTTTC. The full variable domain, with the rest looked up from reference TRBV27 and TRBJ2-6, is EAQVTQNPRYLITVTGKKLTVTCSQNMNHEYMSWYRQDPGLGLRQIYYSMNVEVTDKGDVPEGYKVSRKEKRNFPLILESPSPNQTSLYFCASSLLRGQGAGANVLTFGAGSRLTVL.

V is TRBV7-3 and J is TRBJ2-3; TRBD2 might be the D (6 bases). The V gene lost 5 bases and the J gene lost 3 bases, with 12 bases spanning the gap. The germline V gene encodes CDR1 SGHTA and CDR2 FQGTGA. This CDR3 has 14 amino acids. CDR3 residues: CASSLRTKTDTQYF. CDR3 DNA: TGTGCCAGCAGCCTTAGGACTAAAACAGATACGCAGTATTTT.

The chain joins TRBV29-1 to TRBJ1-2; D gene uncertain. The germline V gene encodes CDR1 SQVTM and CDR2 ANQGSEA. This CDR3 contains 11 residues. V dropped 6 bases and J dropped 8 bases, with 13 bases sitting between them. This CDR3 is CSVPQLGGYTF. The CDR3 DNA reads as TGCAGCGTGCCCCAACTCGGGGGCTACACCTTC. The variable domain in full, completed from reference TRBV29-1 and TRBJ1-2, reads SAVISQKPSRDICQRGTSLTIQCQVDSQVTMMFWYRQQPGQSLTLIATANQGSEATYESGFVIDKFPISRPNLTFSTLTVSNMSPEDSSIYLCSVPQLGGYTFGSGTRLTVV.

CDR3 bases: TGCGCCAGCAGCCAAGCCCCCCAGGGGGCCTACAATGAGCAGTTCTTC. Protein product: CASSQAPQGAYNEQFF. The chain recombines TRBV4-1 with TRBJ2-1, with 7 bases matching TRBD1. V lost 1 base, J lost 2 bases, and 5 bases stayed unmatched. Per the germline V gene, CDR1 is MGHRA and CDR2 is YSYEKL. The CDR3 contains 16 residues.

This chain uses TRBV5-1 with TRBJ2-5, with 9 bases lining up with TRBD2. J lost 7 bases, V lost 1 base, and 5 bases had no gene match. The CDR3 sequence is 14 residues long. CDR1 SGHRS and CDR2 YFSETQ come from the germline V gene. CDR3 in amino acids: CASSLRTSEGTQYF. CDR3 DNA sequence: TGCGCCAGCAGCTTGAGGACTAGCGAGGGGACCCAGTACTTC.